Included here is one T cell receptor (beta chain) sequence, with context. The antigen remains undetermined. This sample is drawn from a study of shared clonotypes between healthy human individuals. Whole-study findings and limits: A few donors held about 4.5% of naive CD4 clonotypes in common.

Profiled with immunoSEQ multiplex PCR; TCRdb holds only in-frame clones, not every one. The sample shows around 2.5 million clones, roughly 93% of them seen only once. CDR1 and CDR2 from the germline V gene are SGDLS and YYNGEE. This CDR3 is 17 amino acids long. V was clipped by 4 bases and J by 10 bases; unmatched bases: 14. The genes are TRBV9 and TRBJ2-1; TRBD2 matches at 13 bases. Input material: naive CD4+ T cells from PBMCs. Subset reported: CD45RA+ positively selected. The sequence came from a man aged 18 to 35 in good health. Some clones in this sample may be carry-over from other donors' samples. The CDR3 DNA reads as TGTGCCAGCAGCCCGCTTGGCTCCACTAGCGGGAGGGGCGAGCAGTTCTTC. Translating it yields CASSPLGSTSGRGEQFF.